Listed below are T cell receptor beta chains from one sample, sequenced in a study of radiotherapy plus CTLA-4 blockade in lung cancer. Using immunoSEQ multiplex PCR, the repertoire was profiled, and TCRdb retains in-frame clones only, with some absent. The sample holds more than 55,000 clones, almost 85% seen once. The sample was peripheral blood, taken from a patient treated with radiotherapy plus ipilimumab. Receptors originate from a human donor with non-small cell lung cancer whose response to radiotherapy plus ipilimumab could not be evaluated. The CDR3 runs from the conserved cysteine through the conserved F or W. The D gene is left open where the match is weak. Clone size appears in some rows only: once, few, many, or a class for an expanded clone.

V	size	D	J	CDR3	DNA
TRBV28	NA	NA	TRBJ2-3	CATNEAAGTQYF	TGTGCCACCAATGAGGCCGCCGGTACGCAGTATTTT
TRBV27	few	TRBD1	TRBJ2-7	CASSPDRVRNEQYF	TGTGCCAGCAGTCCGGACAGGGTACGGAACGAGCAGTACTTC
TRBV7-2	NA	NA	TRBJ2-5	CASSPQGGKETQYF	TGTGCCAGCAGCCCCCAGGGGGGAAAAGAGACCCAGTACTTC
TRBV19	NA	NA	TRBJ2-2	CASNRGPNTGELFF	TGTGCCAGTAATCGGGGTCCCAACACCGGGGAGCTGTTTTTT
TRBV9	NA	NA	TRBJ2-1	CASSAGVSSYNEQFF	TGTGCCAGCAGCGCCGGGGTGAGCTCCTACAATGAGCAGTTCTTC
TRBV7-6	NA	NA	TRBJ2-2	CASSSTPHTGELFF	TGTGCCAGCAGTTCAACTCCGCACACCGGGGAGCTGTTTTTT
TRBV27	NA	NA	TRBJ2-6	CASSLSAGILSGANVLTF	TGTGCCAGCAGTTTATCGGCCGGGATCCTGTCTGGGGCCAACGTCCTGACTTTC
TRBV4-1	NA	NA	TRBJ1-5	CASSQLDSPPNQPQHF	TGCGCCAGCAGCCAACTAGACAGTCCGCCCAATCAGCCCCAGCATTTT
TRBV18	NA	TRBD2	TRBJ2-3	CASSLRTSDNTDTQYF	TGTGCCAGCTCGCTTAGGACTAGCGATAACACAGATACGCAGTATTTT
TRBV4-3	NA	TRBD2	TRBJ2-2	CASSPSGGAGYTGELFF	TGCGCCAGCAGCCCTTCGGGGGGGGCTGGGTACACCGGGGAGCTGTTTTTT
TRBV7-9	NA	TRBD1	TRBJ2-5	CASSQGWTGGAKETQYF	TGTGCCAGCAGCCAAGGGTGGACAGGGGGCGCGAAAGAGACCCAGTACTTC
TRBV4-3	NA	TRBD1	TRBJ1-2	CASSQVTPRGQDYGYTF	TGCGCCAGCAGCCAAGTCACCCCCAGGGGGCAGGACTATGGCTACACCTTC
TRBV9	NA	NA	TRBJ2-5	CASSERGTATQYF	TGTGCCAGCAGCGAGAGGGGGACGGCGACCCAGTACTTC
TRBV9	NA	NA	TRBJ1-2	CASSVGTEGYGYTF	TGTGCCAGCAGCGTAGGAACAGAGGGCTATGGCTACACCTTC
TRBV7-9	NA	NA	TRBJ2-7	CASSLVSGGSYEQYF	TGTGCCAGCAGCTTAGTCTCAGGAGGGAGCTACGAGCAGTACTTC
TRBV30	NA	NA	TRBJ2-4	CAWSGAGLAKNIQYF	TGTGCCTGGAGTGGCGCCGGACTAGCCAAAAACATTCAGTACTTC
TRBV5-6	NA	NA	TRBJ2-7	CASNEMGGVSYEQYF	TGTGCCAGCAACGAGATGGGGGGAGTCTCCTACGAGCAGTACTTC
TRBV18	NA	TRBD2	TRBJ2-7	CASSPPFREREAEQYF	TGTGCCAGCTCACCACCTTTTCGTGAGCGGGAAGCCGAGCAGTACTTC
TRBV5-4	NA	NA	TRBJ1-2	CASSLGQLNYGYTF	TGTGCCAGCAGCTTGGGACAGCTTAACTATGGCTACACCTTC
TRBV7-9	NA	TRBD1	TRBJ2-4	CASSPTGGGSGIQYF	TGTGCCAGCAGTCCGACAGGGGGGGGGTCGGGCATTCAGTACTTC
TRBV9	once	TRBD1	TRBJ1-1	CASSVGPGGPNTEAFF	TGTGCCAGCAGCGTAGGTCCAGGGGGCCCGAACACTGAAGCTTTCTTT
TRBV2	NA	NA	TRBJ2-3	CASSYDTDTDTQYF	TGTGCCAGCAGTTATGACACAGACACAGATACGCAGTATTTT
TRBV7-2	NA	TRBD1	TRBJ1-2	CASSLGSTGDPYGYTF	TGTGCCAGCAGCTTAGGGTCCACAGGGGACCCCTATGGCTACACCTTC
TRBV5-1	NA	TRBD2	TRBJ2-5	CASSLDTSGGAHEETQYF	TGCGCCAGCAGCTTGGATACTAGCGGGGGGGCCCATGAAGAGACCCAGTACTTC
TRBV5-1	NA	NA	TRBJ1-1	CASSFKGDTEAFF	TGCGCCAGCAGCTTTAAGGGGGACACTGAAGCTTTCTTT
TRBV6-1	NA	NA	TRBJ1-4	CASSGGDTTNEKLFF	TGTGCCAGCAGTGGAGGAGATACAACTAATGAAAAACTGTTTTTT
TRBV9	NA	NA	TRBJ1-5	CASSPWGENQPQHF	TGTGCCAGCAGCCCGTGGGGGGAGAATCAGCCCCAGCATTTT
TRBV18	NA	NA	TRBJ2-7	CASSPKSAGSGEQYF	TGTGCCAGCTCACCAAAATCTGCGGGGTCGGGCGAGCAGTACTTC
TRBV7-9	few	TRBD1	TRBJ1-2	CASSLAMGTGGYGYTF	TGTGCCAGCAGCTTAGCGATGGGGACAGGCGGCTATGGCTACACCTTC